One and the same sample provided the 21 T cell receptor beta chains below, sequenced in a study of blood T cell repertoires in COVID-19. The method was immunoSEQ multiplex PCR; TCRdb's version includes in-frame clones alone and lacks a portion of them. The sample includes approximately 480,000 clones, 75% to 90% of them seen just once. Material for sequencing was PBMCs or T cells enriched from blood (not recorded which). The receptors derive from a woman in her late teens or twenties who had recovered from COVID-19.

This sequence joins TRBV5-1 and TRBJ1-2; D remains ambiguous. This CDR3 is 13 amino acids long. The germline CDR1 and CDR2 sequences are SGHRS and YFSETQ. V dropped 3 bases and J dropped 2 bases, with 8 bases sitting between them. CDR3 region: CASSSDGNYGYTF. For the CDR3, the DNA is TGCGCCAGCAGCTCCGACGGGAACTATGGCTACACCTTC. The full variable domain, rest sourced from reference TRBV5-1 and TRBJ1-2, is KAGVTQTPRYLIKTRGQQVTLSCSPISGHRSVSWYQQTPGQGLQFLFEYFSETQRNKGNFPGRFSGRQFSNSRSEMNVSTLELGDSALYLCASSSDGNYGYTFGSGTRLTVV.

This clone was recorded a few times. The chain has TRBV19 and TRBJ1-6; D is uncertain. V lost 6 bases and J 6 bases, leaving 15 bases between the germline ends. In germline, CDR1 is LNHDA, CDR2 SQIVND (reference sequence). This CDR3 spans 15 amino acids. For the CDR3, the DNA is TGTGCCAGTAGACTTGTAGAGGGAAGTAATTCACCCCTCCACTTT. Residues: CASRLVEGSNSPLHF.

V usage is TRBV27 and J usage is TRBJ2-7; D perhaps matches TRBD2 (5 bases). The ends were cut back, 0 bases at V and 5 bases at J, with 11 bases in the middle. The germline V gene encodes CDR1 MNHEY and CDR2 SMNVEV (reference sequence). This CDR3 is built from 14 residues. In nucleotides, the CDR3 is TGTGCCAGCAGTTTATCAGGACGGGGAGACGAGCAGTACTTC. Its protein is CASSLSGRGDEQYF.

This rearrangement joins TRBV6-5 to TRBJ2-5, with TRBD2 as a possible D gene (5 bases). The V end was cut by 10 bases, the J end by 5 bases, with 14 bases between. Germline CDR1 and CDR2: MNHEY and SVGAGI. The CDR3 spans 12 residues. The chain's CDR3 is CAIGPSGETQYF. The CDR3 nucleotides are TGTGCCATCGGGCCTTCGGGGGAGACCCAGTACTTC.

The chain links TRBV7-2 to TRBJ1-1, with 8 bases aligning to TRBD1. This CDR3 region has 16 residues. Germline CDR1 SGHTA, CDR2 FQGNSA. The V segment lost 5 bases and the J segment 0 bases; nucleotides outside the gene matches: 8. DNA for the CDR3: TGTGCCAGCAGCCCTTGGGCACAGGGGGTGAACACTGAAGCTTTCTTT. This encodes CASSPWAQGVNTEAFF.

The chain links TRBV30 to TRBJ1-4; D uncertain. CDR3 length: 16 residues. Deletions cut 5 bases from V and 4 bases from J, with 20 bases between. Germline values: CDR1 GTSNPN, CDR2 SVGIG (reference sequence). CDR3 loop: CAWAPNVRGRNEKLFF. The CDR3 region has the DNA TGTGCCTGGGCCCCCAACGTACGAGGGCGTAATGAAAAACTGTTTTTT.

The CDR3 region is CAWSVQGLSYEQYF. CDR3 DNA: TGTGCCTGGAGTGTACAGGGTCTATCCTACGAGCAGTACTTC. The rearrangement uses TRBV30 and TRBJ2-7; D is perhaps TRBD1 (6 bases). Trimming stripped 0 bases from V and 1 base from J, with 10 bases between. Germline assignment: CDR1 GTSNPN and CDR2 SVGIG (reference sequence). The CDR3 loop spans 14 amino acids. The entire variable domain, with the rest obtained from reference TRBV30 and TRBJ2-7, is as follows: SQTIHQWPATLVQPVGSPLSLECTVEGTSNPNLYWYRQAAGRGLQLLFYSVGIGQISSEVPQNLSASRPQDRQFILSSKKLLLSDSGFYLCAWSVQGLSYEQYFGPGTRLTVT.

The genes are TRBV5-1 and TRBJ2-7, with 11 bases matching TRBD2. Germline V CDR1 and CDR2: SGHRS, YFSETQ. Trimming cost V 4 bases and J 2 bases; bases outside gene matches: 5. This CDR3 region has 15 residues. CDR3 bases: TGCGCCAGCAGCCCATCTAGCGGGGGGCCCTACGAGCAGTACTTC. Its translation: CASSPSSGGPYEQYF.

The V gene is TRBV7-8, the J gene TRBJ1-2; D might be TRBD1 (5 bases). V shed 1 base and J shed 0 bases, with 12 bases lying between them. This CDR3 has 16 amino acids. The V gene's germline CDR1 is SGHVS and CDR2 FQNEAQ. As DNA, the CDR3 is TGTGCCAGCAGCTTAGGGGTGACAGTTCCTAACTATGGCTACACCTTC. Its translation: CASSLGVTVPNYGYTF.

J is TRBJ1-2 and V is TRBV5-1; TRBD1 is a possible D gene (5 bases). The germline V and J ends were trimmed by 3 bases and 5 bases, with 11 bases remaining between them. Per the germline V gene, CDR1 is SGHRS and CDR2 is YFSETQ. The CDR3 length is 13 residues. CDR3 sequence: CASSSQGEYGYTF. The CDR3 DNA reads as TGCGCCAGCAGCTCGCAGGGTGAATATGGCTACACCTTC.

This chain links TRBV7-8 with TRBJ1-2; TRBD1 might be the D (5 bases). V lost 1 base, J lost 6 bases, and 15 bases lay in between. The CDR3 is 15 amino acids. Germline assignment: CDR1 SGHVS and CDR2 FQNEAQ. The CDR3 here is CASSLGPGEQHGYTF. In nucleotides, the CDR3 is TGTGCCAGCAGCTTAGGGCCGGGGGAGCAGCATGGCTACACCTTC.

The chain recombines TRBV5-1 with TRBJ1-2; 7 bases are shared with TRBD1. Germline trimming cut 6 bases from V and 3 bases from J; bases unmatched to any gene: 8. This CDR3 is 14 amino acids long. Germline V gives CDR1 SGHRS, CDR2 YFSETQ. The CDR3 DNA follows: TGCGCCAGCACCCCCAGACAGGGCGACTATGGCTACACCTTC. Translation gives CASTPRQGDYGYTF.

This clone appeared a single time. The chain carries TRBV5-4 and TRBJ1-1, with D tentatively TRBD1 (5 bases). Germline V gene lookup returns CDR1 SGHNT and CDR2 YYREEE (reference sequence). V lost 9 bases, J lost 1 base, and 10 bases lay in between. This CDR3 has 12 amino acids. The CDR3 DNA follows: TGTGCCACCTTGGGGGGGAACACTGAAGCTTTCTTT. It codes for CATLGGNTEAFF. Drawing the rest from reference TRBV5-4 and TRBJ1-1, the complete variable domain is ETGVTQSPTHLIKTRGQQVTLRCSSQSGHNTVSWYQQALGQGPQFIFQYYREEENGRGNFPPRFSGLQFPNYSSELNVNALELDDSALYLCATLGGNTEAFFGQGTRLTVV.

The J gene is TRBJ1-2, the V gene TRBV3-1 (or the pseudogene TRBV3-2); 7 nucleotides agree with TRBD1. Losses at the gene ends were 0 bases for V and 3 bases for J; bases not matched to a gene: 4. The germline V gene encodes CDR1 LGHDT and CDR2 YNNKEL (reference sequence). This CDR3 spans 15 amino acids. The CDR3 is CASSQDTTGDYGYTF. CDR3 in DNA: TGTGCCAGCAGCCAAGATACAACAGGGGACTATGGCTACACCTTC.

The chain uses TRBV28 and TRBJ2-1; D unclear. Germline V lookup: CDR1 MDHEN, CDR2 SYDVKM. Trimming took 5 bases from V and 8 from J, leaving 7 bases between them. The CDR3 has 11 residues. The CDR3 region has the DNA TGTGCCAGCAGTAATCCCGATGAGCAGTTCTTC. The encoded protein is CASSNPDEQFF. The full variable domain, completed using reference TRBV28 and TRBJ2-1, is DVKVTQSSRYLVKRTGEKVFLECVQDMDHENMFWYRQDPGLGLRLIYFSYDVKMKEKGDIPEGYSVSREKKERFSLILESASTNQTSMYLCASSNPDEQFFGPGTRLTVL.

This chain connects TRBV6-5 to TRBJ1-1; D is undetermined. The ends were cut back, 5 bases at V and 5 bases at J, with 9 bases in the middle. The germline CDR1 and CDR2 sequences are MNHEY and SVGAGI. This CDR3 contains 12 residues. CDR3 sequence (DNA): TGTGCCAGCAGTCAAATTGTGACTGAAGCTTTCTTT. Translation gives CASSQIVTEAFF.

The V and J genes are TRBV7-8 and TRBJ2-1; TRBD2 aligns across 8 bases. Germline assignment: CDR1 SGHVS and CDR2 FQNEAQ. V lost 4 bases, J lost 10 bases, and 9 bases stayed unmatched. This CDR3 region has 14 residues. The CDR3: CASSWAGGLGEQFF. CDR3 coding DNA: TGTGCCAGCAGCTGGGCGGGGGGCCTAGGGGAGCAGTTCTTC. The complete variable domain, with remaining parts taken from reference TRBV7-8 and TRBJ2-1, reads GAGVSQSPRYKVAKRGQDVALRCDPISGHVSLFWYQQALGQGPEFLTYFQNEAQLDKSGLPSDRFFAERPEGSVSTLKIQRTQQEDSAVYLCASSWAGGLGEQFFGPGTRLTVL.

V and J are TRBV2 and TRBJ2-3; D is undetermined. The CDR3 is 11 amino acids. CDR1 is SNHLY, CDR2 FYNNEI, per germline. V was shortened by 5 bases and J by 6 bases, with 6 bases between the two germline ends. The CDR3 sequence is CASSLLDTQYF. In DNA form, the CDR3 reads TGTGCCAGCAGTCTCCTGGATACGCAGTATTTT. The full variable domain, completed using reference TRBV2 and TRBJ2-3, is EPEVTQTPSHQVTQMGQEVILRCVPISNHLYFYWYRQILGQKVEFLVSFYNNEISEKSEIFDDQFSVERPDGSNFTLKIRSTKLEDSAMYFCASSLLDTQYFGPGTRLTVL.

The J gene is TRBJ1-2, the V gene TRBV15; TRBD1 matches 8 bases. This CDR3 region has 16 residues. V lost 0 bases to trimming and J lost 0 bases; unmatched junction nucleotides: 3. Germline CDR1 is LNHNV and CDR2 is YYDKDF (reference sequence). The CDR3 DNA follows: TGTGCCACCAGCAGAGAAACAGGGGGGGCTAACTATGGCTACACCTTC. Its translation is CATSRETGGANYGYTF.

In DNA form, the CDR3 reads TGTGCCAGCAGCTTCATGACAGTGCCCCTCTATGGCTACACCTTC. Its translation: CASSFMTVPLYGYTF. The rearrangement links TRBV7-9 to TRBJ1-2; the D gene is possibly TRBD1 (5 bases). Germline CDR1 reads SEHNR; CDR2 reads FQNEAQ (reference sequence). Trimming took 3 bases from V and 4 from J, leaving 15 bases between them. This CDR3 spans 15 amino acids.

The chain employs TRBV5-1 and TRBJ1-1, with 11 bases aligning to TRBD1. V lost 0 bases, J lost 12 bases, and 10 bases stayed unmatched. The length of the CDR3 is 15 residues. From germline, CDR1 is SGHRS and CDR2 YFSETQ. In nucleotides, the CDR3 is TGCGCCAGCAGCTTGGAAACCCCCGGGACAGGGGGTTCTTTCTTT. Its protein is CASSLETPGTGGSFF. Variable domain in full (rest from reference TRBV5-1 and TRBJ1-1): KAGVTQTPRYLIKTRGQQVTLSCSPISGHRSVSWYQQTPGQGLQFLFEYFSETQRNKGNFPGRFSGRQFSNSRSEMNVSTLELGDSALYLCASSLETPGTGGSFFGQGTRLTVV.